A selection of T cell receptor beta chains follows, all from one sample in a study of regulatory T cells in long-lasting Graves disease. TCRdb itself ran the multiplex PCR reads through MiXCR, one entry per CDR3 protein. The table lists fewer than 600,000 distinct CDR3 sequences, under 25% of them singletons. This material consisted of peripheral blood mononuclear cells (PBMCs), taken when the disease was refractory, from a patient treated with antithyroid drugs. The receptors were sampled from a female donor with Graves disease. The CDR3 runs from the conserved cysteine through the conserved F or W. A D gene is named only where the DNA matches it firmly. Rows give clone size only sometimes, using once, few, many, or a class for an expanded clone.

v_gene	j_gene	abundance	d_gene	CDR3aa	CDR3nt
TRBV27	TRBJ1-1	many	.	CASSSPAREAFF	TGTGCCAGCAGTTCACCCGCACGTGAAGCTTTCTTT
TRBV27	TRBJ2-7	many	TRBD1	CASSPSGQEGTYEQYF	TGTGCCAGCAGTCCCTCGGGACAGGAAGGGACCTACGAGCAGTACTTC
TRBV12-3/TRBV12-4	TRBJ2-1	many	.	CASSDYNEQFF	TGTGCCAGCAGTGACTACAATGAGCAGTTCTTC
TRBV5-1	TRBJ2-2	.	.	CASSLAIERNTGELFF	TGCGCCAGCAGCTTGGCGATAGAAAGGAACACCGGGGAGCTGTTTTTT
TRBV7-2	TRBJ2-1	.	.	CASSSTSVVNEQFF	TGTGCCAGCAGCTCAACCTCGGTCGTCAATGAGCAGTTCTTC
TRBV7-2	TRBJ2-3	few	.	CASSLNGGDTQYF	TGTGCCAGCAGCTTAAATGGCGGGGATACGCAGTATTTT
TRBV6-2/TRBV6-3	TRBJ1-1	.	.	CASSYSLYTNTEAFF	TGTGCCAGCAGTTACTCTTTATATACGAACACTGAAGCTTTCTTT
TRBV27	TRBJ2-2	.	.	CASSPHRTGELFF	TGTGCCAGCAGCCCTCATAGAACCGGGGAGCTGTTTTTT
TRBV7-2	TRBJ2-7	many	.	CASSPPWTEYEQYF	TGTGCCAGCAGCCCCCCCTGGACTGAATACGAGCAGTACTTC
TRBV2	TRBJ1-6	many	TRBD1	CASSGDRGSPLHF	TGTGCCAGCAGCGGGGACAGGGGATCACCCCTCCACTTT
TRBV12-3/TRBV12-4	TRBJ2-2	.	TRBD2	CASRILAENTGELFF	TGTGCCAGCAGAATTCTAGCGGAGAACACCGGGGAGCTGTTTTTT
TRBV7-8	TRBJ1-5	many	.	CASSQDRWQNSNQPQHF	TGTGCCAGCAGCCAGGACCGTTGGCAGAATAGCAATCAGCCCCAGCATTTT
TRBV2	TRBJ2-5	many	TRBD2	CASGGGGPQETQYF	TGTGCCAGCGGGGGGGGGGGACCCCAAGAGACCCAGTACTTC
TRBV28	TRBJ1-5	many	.	CASSLIRVGNQPQHF	TGTGCCAGCAGTTTGATCCGGGTTGGCAATCAGCCCCAGCATTTT
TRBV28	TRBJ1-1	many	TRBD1	CASSADRADTEAFF	TGTGCCAGCAGTGCCGACAGGGCGGACACTGAAGCTTTCTTT
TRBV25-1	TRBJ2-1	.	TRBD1	CASTDRGNEQFF	TGTGCCAGCACAGACAGGGGCAATGAGCAGTTCTTC
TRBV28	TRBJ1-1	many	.	CASIQYVGSQFNTEAFF	TGTGCCAGCATCCAATACGTGGGGAGCCAATTCAACACTGAAGCTTTCTTT
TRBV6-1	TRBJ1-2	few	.	CASSEDRDQGYTF	TGTGCCAGCAGTGAAGACAGGGATCAGGGCTACACCTTC
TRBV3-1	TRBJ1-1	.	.	CASSVRGVGGTEAFF	TGTGCCAGCAGCGTTAGAGGGGTAGGGGGAACTGAAGCTTTCTTT
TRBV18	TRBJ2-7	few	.	CASSPGFSYEQYF	TGTGCCAGCTCACCGGGGTTTTCCTACGAGCAGTACTTC
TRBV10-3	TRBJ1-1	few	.	CAISDGGAEAFF	TGTGCCATCAGTGACGGGGGAGCTGAAGCTTTCTTT
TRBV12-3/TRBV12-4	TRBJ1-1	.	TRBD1	CASSAGQGRTEAFF	TGTGCCAGCAGTGCTGGACAGGGTAGGACTGAAGCTTTCTTT
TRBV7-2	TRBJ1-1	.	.	CASSLLVWGRGTEAFF	TGTGCCAGCAGCTTATTAGTTTGGGGTCGTGGCACTGAAGCTTTCTTT
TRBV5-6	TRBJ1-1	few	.	CASSLTRTEAFF	TGTGCCAGCAGCTTGACTCGCACTGAAGCTTTCTTT
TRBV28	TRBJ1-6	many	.	CASSLWGNSPLHF	TGTGCCAGCAGTTTGTGGGGAAATTCACCCCTCCACTTT
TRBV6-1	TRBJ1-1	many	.	CASRFPGFPTEAFF	TGTGCCAGCAGATTCCCGGGATTCCCCACTGAAGCTTTCTTT
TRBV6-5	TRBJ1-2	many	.	CASSYGASPNYGYTF	TGTGCCAGCAGTTACGGGGCCTCCCCTAACTATGGCTACACCTTC
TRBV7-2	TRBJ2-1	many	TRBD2	CASSLKSGLAGSNEQFF	TGTGCCAGCAGCTTAAAATCCGGACTAGCGGGGTCCAATGAGCAGTTCTTC
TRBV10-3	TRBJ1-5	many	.	CAISGRGEQPQHF	TGTGCCATCAGTGGCAGGGGAGAGCAGCCCCAGCATTTT
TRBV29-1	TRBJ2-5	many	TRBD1	CSVGQGGQETQYF	TGCAGCGTCGGACAGGGGGGCCAAGAGACCCAGTACTTC
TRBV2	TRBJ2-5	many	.	CASSATLRYQETQYF	TGTGCCAGCAGTGCTACTCTCAGATACCAAGAGACTCAGTACTTC
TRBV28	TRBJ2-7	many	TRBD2	CASSSIRTSGGRAYEQYF	TGTGCCAGCAGTTCAATCCGGACTAGCGGGGGAAGAGCCTACGAGCAGTACTTC
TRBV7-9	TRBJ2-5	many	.	CASSLDELAGETQYF	TGTGCCAGCAGCTTGGACGAACTAGCCGGGGAGACCCAGTACTTC
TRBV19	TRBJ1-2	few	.	CASSMGNINGYTF	TGTGCCAGTAGTATGGGAAACATTAATGGCTACACCTTC
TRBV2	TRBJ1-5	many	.	CASRMDIINQPQHF	TGTGCCAGCAGAATGGACATAATCAATCAGCCCCAGCATTTT
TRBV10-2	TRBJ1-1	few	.	CASRRGLGETEAFF	TGCGCCAGCAGGCGAGGATTGGGAGAAACTGAAGCTTTCTTT